The TCR beta chain described here comes from a study of OX40 agonist ivuxolimab in advanced cancers. Study-level points and caveats: The study observed clonal expansion of CD4+ and CD8+ blood T cells by week 6 at 0.1 to 3.0 mg/kg.

Trimming stripped 2 bases from V and 0 bases from J, with 6 bases between. Germline CDR1 and CDR2: SGHNT and YENEEA. The CDR3 loop spans 14 amino acids. To note about this clone: Its antigen is unidentified.

Libraries were prepared by immunoSEQ multiplex PCR; TCRdb keeps only in-frame clonotypes and omits some of them. The sample consists of about 89,000 clones, 90% to 95% of them appearing once. The source of this sequence is an adult with an advanced solid tumor such as melanoma, head and neck, liver or kidney cancer. This specimen consisted of CD4+ or CD8+ T cells sorted from blood, obtained in a trial of the OX40 agonist ivuxolimab. The chain is built from TRBV11-3 and TRBJ2-3, with D unclear. CDR3 coding DNA: TGTGCCAGCAGCTTAAGTGGTAGCACAGATACGCAGTATTTT. Translation: CASSLSGSTDTQYF.